This passage covers 8 T cell receptor beta chains from one sample sequenced in a study of blood T cell repertoires in COVID-19. Assay: immunoSEQ multiplex PCR; the TCRdb copy retains only in-frame clones and omits some. Of some 360,000 clones listed, approximately 89% were seen once; the top ten hold just under 4%. Sequencing was done on a sample of peripheral blood. Receptors originate from a woman aged 60 to 75 with COVID-19, enrolled during active disease.

CDR3 nucleotides: TGCACCAGCAGCCCGTGGACAGCGCCGGGAAAAAGCTATGGCTACACCTTC. This sequence encodes CTSSPWTAPGKSYGYTF. The rearrangement joins TRBV1 to TRBJ1-2; no check of the table's D call, TRBD1, against the DNA was made. TRBV1 is marked as a pseudogene. The CDR3 length is 17 residues.

The V gene is TRBV6-4, the J gene TRBJ2-1; 9 nucleotides match TRBD2. V lost 3 bases to trimming and J lost 7 bases; unmatched junction nucleotides: 10. Germline V gives CDR1 MRHNA, CDR2 SNTAGT. This CDR3 has 16 amino acids. CDR3 sequence (DNA): TGTGCCAGCAGTGATATCGGTAGCGGGGGTTGGAATGAGCAGTTCTTC. Protein: CASSDIGSGGWNEQFF.

This chain joins TRBV7-8 and TRBJ1-3; the D is unclear. The CDR3 totals 15 residues. Germline V gene lookup returns CDR1 SGHVS and CDR2 FQNEAQ. Trimming took 6 bases from V and 1 from J, leaving 13 bases between them. CDR3 in DNA: TGTGCCAGCAGTTTCTTACTAATTTCTGGAAACACCATATATTTT. Amino acids: CASSFLLISGNTIYF.

V gene TRBV5-1 combines with J gene TRBJ1-1, with 8 bases fitting TRBD1. The trim removed 5 bases at V and 5 bases at J, leaving 2 bases unmatched. This CDR3 contains 12 residues. Germline CDR1 is SGHRS and CDR2 is YFSETQ. The CDR3 loop is CASRTGATEAFF. The DNA of the CDR3 is TGCGCCAGCAGGACAGGGGCTACTGAAGCTTTCTTT. Full variable domain (outside the CDR3, taken from reference TRBV5-1 and TRBJ1-1): KAGVTQTPRYLIKTRGQQVTLSCSPISGHRSVSWYQQTPGQGLQFLFEYFSETQRNKGNFPGRFSGRQFSNSRSEMNVSTLELGDSALYLCASRTGATEAFFGQGTRLTVV.

In this sample, this clone turned up many times. The J gene is TRBJ2-5, the V gene TRBV5-1; tentative D call: TRBD1 (6 bases). In germline, CDR1 is SGHRS, CDR2 YFSETQ. CDR3 length: 17 residues. The V end lost 4 bases, the J end lost 4 bases, and 23 bases lay between the germline ends. CDR3 nucleotide sequence: TGCGCCAGCAGCCTCAGGGGCCCTCAAGTGGTGGGAGAGACCCAGTACTTC. Protein: CASSLRGPQVVGETQYF. Filled out from reference TRBV5-1 and TRBJ2-5, the complete variable domain reads KAGVTQTPRYLIKTRGQQVTLSCSPISGHRSVSWYQQTPGQGLQFLFEYFSETQRNKGNFPGRFSGRQFSNSRSEMNVSTLELGDSALYLCASSLRGPQVVGETQYFGPGTRLLVL.

The chain is built from TRBV14 and TRBJ1-2, with 7 positions matching TRBD1. The CDR3 is made up of 15 amino acids. Trimming removed 4 bases from V and 2 bases from J; junction bases left unmatched: 7. From germline, CDR1 is SGHDN and CDR2 FVKESK. CDR3 sequence: CASSRDSTINYGYTF. DNA for the CDR3: TGTGCCAGCAGCCGGGACAGCACCATAAACTATGGCTACACCTTC.

The CDR3 nucleotides read TGTGCCAGCAGCCAAGAGCAGTTCTCCTACGAGCAGTACTTC. Its protein is CASSQEQFSYEQYF. This chain joins TRBV3-1 (or the pseudogene TRBV3-2) and TRBJ2-7; no clear D. From germline, CDR1 is LGHDT and CDR2 YNNKEL (reference sequence). Trimming took off 0 bases at V and 0 bases at J, with 6 bases between the two ends. The CDR3 is made up of 14 amino acids.

V and J are TRBV12-3 or TRBV12-4 and TRBJ1-5; TRBD1 aligns across 7 bases. The J segment lost 5 bases and the V segment lost 6 bases, leaving 4 bases of the junction unmatched. The CDR3 runs to 13 residues. DNA of the CDR3: TGTGCCAGCAGATCCCAGGGGGATCAGCCCCAGCATTTT. The encoded protein is CASRSQGDQPQHF.